The rows below give T cell receptor beta chains drawn from one sample of a study of tumor-infiltrating lymphocytes in primary liver carcinoma. TCRdb reprocessed the multiplex PCR reads with MiXCR, giving one entry per CDR3 protein. The sample has fewer than 350,000 distinct CDR3 sequences, about two thirds seen once. Sequenced sample: peripheral blood. The receptors shown here come from a man aged 35 to 55 with primary liver carcinoma and hepatitis B virus infection. Each CDR3 is given with its conserved first and last residue. A D gene is named only where the DNA matches it firmly. Some rows mark clone size as missing; the rest say once, few, many or name a class of expanded clone.

size | D | J | V | CDR3 | DNA
NA | TRBD1 | TRBJ2-7 | TRBV28 | CASSSPPGTGPAQYF | TGTGCCAGCAGTTCCCCTCCCGGGACAGGTCCGGCGCAGTACTTC
NA | NA | TRBJ2-7 | TRBV5-1 | CARTFDIERELTYEQYF | TGCGCCAGGACTTTTGATATAGAGCGCGAGTTAACCTACGAGCAGTACTTC
NA | TRBD2 | TRBJ2-1 | TRBV12-3/TRBV12-4 | CASKYSGGSYNEQFF | TGTGCCAGCAAATATAGCGGGGGCTCCTACAATGAGCAGTTCTTC
NA | TRBD1 | TRBJ2-7 | TRBV11-2 | CVGSPGTDLYEQYF | TGTGTCGGCAGCCCGGGGACAGATCTCTACGAGCAGTACTTC
NA | NA | TRBJ1-1 | TRBV7-9 | CASSTGIEASF | TGTGCCAGCAGCACAGGGATTGAAGCTTCCTTT
NA | TRBD2 | TRBJ2-5 | TRBV11-2 | CASSLGPTSGRETQYF | TGTGCCAGCAGCTTAGGCCCAACTAGCGGGAGGGAGACCCAGTACTTC
NA | NA | TRBJ2-3 | TRBV12-3/TRBV12-4 | CASSSLAGQCF | TGTGCCAGCAGCTCCCTGGCTGGGCAGTGCTTT
many | NA | TRBJ2-5 | TRBV4-1 | CASSQIPRETQYF | TGCGCCAGCAGTCAGATCCCTCGAGAGACCCAGTACTTC
NA | TRBD1 | TRBJ2-7 | TRBV7-9 | CASSFTGQGYEQYF | TGTGCCAGCAGCTTTACGGGACAGGGTTACGAGCAGTACTTC
NA | NA | TRBJ2-3 | TRBV11-1 | CATSSQYTQYF | TGTGCCACCAGCTCGCAGTATACACAGTATTTT
many | NA | TRBJ2-5 | TRBV6-5 | CASSYSNLQRETQYF | TGTGCCAGCAGTTACTCGAATCTGCAGCGGGAGACCCAGTACTTC
NA | NA | TRBJ2-3 | TRBV10-3 | CAIAPSADKQYF | TGTGCCATCGCACCCTCAGCAGATAAGCAGTATTTT
many | NA | TRBJ2-7 | TRBV5-4 | CASSLVGSEQYF | TGTGCCAGCAGCTTGGTAGGCTCCGAGCAGTACTTC
NA | TRBD2 | TRBJ2-1 | TRBV4-2 | CANSPTSGADNEQFF | TGTGCCAACAGCCCGACTAGCGGAGCTGACAATGAGCAGTTCTTC
few | TRBD2 | TRBJ2-5 | TRBV5-6 | CASSFDRDGGRARETQYF | TGTGCCAGCAGCTTTGACCGCGATGGCGGGAGGGCTAGGGAGACCCAGTACTTC
NA | NA | TRBJ2-7 | TRBV5-1 | CASSGSGWDEQYF | TGCGCCAGCAGCGGCTCGGGGTGGGACGAGCAGTACTTC
NA | NA | TRBJ2-1 | TRBV4-1 | CASSQHPGTYNEQFF | TGCGCCAGCAGCCAGCATCCTGGGACCTACAATGAGCAGTTCTTC
many | NA | TRBJ1-5 | TRBV6-5 | CASSPRGGNQPQHF | TGTGCCAGCAGCCCTCGTGGAGGGAATCAGCCCCAGCATTTT
NA | TRBD2 | TRBJ2-1 | TRBV30 | CAWSDKSGSAYNEQFF | TGTGCCTGGAGTGACAAGAGCGGGAGTGCCTACAATGAGCAGTTCTTC
many | NA | TRBJ2-7 | TRBV12-3/TRBV12-4 | CASSLGSGGPYEQYF | TGTGCCAGCAGTTTAGGATCGGGGGGCCCCTACGAGCAGTACTTC
few | NA | TRBJ1-2 | TRBV5-1 | CASSATGPQNGYTF | TGCGCCAGCAGCGCAACCGGGCCCCAAAATGGCTACACCTTC
NA | NA | TRBJ2-7 | TRBV11-2 | CASSIRQTSLGEQYF | TGTGCCAGCAGCATCCGACAGACTTCGTTGGGCGAACAGTACTTC
NA | NA | TRBJ1-3 | TRBV11-2 | CTSSPPSGDTIYF | TGTACCAGTAGTCCCCCCTCTGGAGACACCATATATTTT
NA | NA | TRBJ1-1 | TRBV28 | CASSPYMNTEAFF | TGTGCCAGCAGTCCATACATGAACACTGAAGCTTTCTTT
NA | NA | TRBJ2-1 | TRBV11-3 | CASSLGGGLSYNEDFF | TGTGCCAGCAGCTTGGGGGGCGGGTTATCCTACAATGAGGACTTCTTC
NA | NA | TRBJ2-7 | TRBV11-2 | CASSLMGGSLSYEQYF | TGTGCCAGCAGCTTAATGGGAGGATCCCTCTCCTACGAGCAGTACTTC
NA | NA | TRBJ2-7 | TRBV5-1 | CASKMGLSYEQYF | TGCGCCAGCAAGATGGGGCTGAGCTACGAGCAGTACTTC
few | TRBD2 | TRBJ2-2 | TRBV11-2 | CAGSLDAGGTGELFF | TGTGCCGGCAGCTTAGACGCGGGAGGTACCGGTGAGCTGTTTTTT
NA | TRBD1 | TRBJ1-1 | TRBV4-2 | CISSRMDRENTEAIF | TGTATCAGCAGCCGGATGGACAGGGAAAACACTGAAGCTATCTTT
many | NA | TRBJ1-5 | TRBV6-5 | CASSQTLGNQPQHF | TGTGCCAGCAGCCAAACCCTGGGCAATCAGCCCCAGCATTTT
many | TRBD2 | TRBJ2-7 | TRBV4-1 | CASSSGRWYEQYF | TGCGCCAGCAGTAGCGGGAGATGGTACGAGCAGTACTTC
NA | TRBD2 | TRBJ2-3 | TRBV5-4 | CASSSGTNTDTQYF | TGTGCCAGCAGCTCCGGGACTAACACAGATACGCAGTATTTT
NA | TRBD1 | TRBJ1-1 | TRBV20-1 | CSARDAGGAGTEAFF | TGCAGTGCTAGAGATGCAGGGGGCGCAGGCACTGAAGCTTTCTTT
NA | TRBD2 | TRBJ2-3 | TRBV10-1 | CASSETSGMADTQYF | TGCGCCAGCAGTGAAACTAGCGGGATGGCAGATACGCAGTATTTT
NA | NA | TRBJ2-7 | TRBV5-4 | CASSLAFEAEQYF | TGTGCCAGCAGCTTAGCCTTCGAGGCCGAGCAGTACTTC
NA | TRBD1 | TRBJ2-3 | TRBV2 | CASRTGSSDTQYF | TGTGCCAGCAGGACAGGGTCGTCAGATACGCAGTATTTT
few | NA | TRBJ2-2 | TRBV5-1 | CASSLRTDTGELFF | TGCGCCAGCAGCCTGAGGACAGACACCGGGGAGCTGTTTTTT
many | NA | TRBJ2-7 | TRBV4-2 | CASSQEGKQYF | TGTGCCAGCAGCCAAGAGGGAAAGCAGTACTTC
many | TRBD2 | TRBJ2-1 | TRBV11-3 | CASSWGGSSNYNEQFF | TGTGCCAGCAGCTGGGGGGGGAGCAGCAATTACAATGAGCAGTTCTTC
NA | NA | TRBJ2-6 | TRBV6-5 | CASIVVPGANVLAF | TGTGCCAGCATCGTGGTACCTGGGGCCAACGTCCTGGCTTTC
NA | TRBD1 | TRBJ1-1 | TRBV29-1 | CSVEPTGGYIGGTEAFF | TGCAGCGTTGAACCAACAGGGGGTTATATAGGAGGCACTGAAGCTTTCTTT
few | NA | TRBJ1-3 | TRBV7-9 | CASSLRGRDWSSGNTIYF | TGTGCCAGCAGCTTAAGGGGCCGGGACTGGAGCTCTGGAAACACCATATATTTT
NA | TRBD2 | TRBJ2-3 | TRBV5-4 | CASSFSLAGGSHRGDTQYF | TGTGCCAGCAGCTTTAGTCTAGCGGGAGGGTCACACCGGGGAGATACGCAGTATTTT
NA | TRBD1 | TRBJ2-1 | TRBV7-9 | CASRGRGTGGSGEQFF | TGTGCCAGCAGAGGGCGCGGGACAGGGGGTTCGGGTGAGCAGTTCTTC
few | TRBD2 | TRBJ2-1 | TRBV5-4 | CASSPGLAVSYNEQFF | TGTGCCAGCAGCCCAGGACTAGCGGTCTCCTACAATGAGCAGTTCTTC
NA | TRBD2 | TRBJ2-1 | TRBV11-1 | CASSVTSGSDYEQFF | TGTGCCAGCAGCGTAACTAGCGGGAGCGATTATGAGCAGTTCTTC
NA | TRBD1 | TRBJ2-7 | TRBV7-9 | CASSWDRGHGEQYF | TGTGCCAGCAGCTGGGACAGGGGGCATGGCGAGCAGTACTTC
once | NA | TRBJ2-7 | TRBV11-2 | CTSSLDRGHSYEQYF | TGTACCAGCAGCTTAGACAGAGGGCACTCCTACGAGCAGTACTTC
few | NA | TRBJ2-4 | TRBV28 | CASSPIQTPGWVLNIQYF | TGTGCCAGCAGTCCCATTCAAACGCCGGGGTGGGTGTTGAACATTCAGTACTTC